This T cell receptor beta chain is drawn from a study of T cell repertoires in cytomegalovirus infection. At the level of the study: Evidence of both CMV infection and a matching HLA type came from public TCR beta signatures. Study results and caveats: Summed public TCR beta family frequency identified CMV carriers bearing the relevant HLA.

Germline CDR1 and CDR2: SGHVS and FNYEAQ. The V and J ends lost 1 base and 5 bases respectively, with 11 bases between them. This CDR3 is built from 15 residues. Worth noting for this clonotype: The antigen remains undetermined.

Via MiXCR, TCRdb re-called the reads, giving one row per CDR3 protein. Of around 740,000 distinct CDR3 sequences in the sample, about a third were seen once. This clonotype was sampled from a human donor in good health (CMV status not recorded). Some clones in this sample may be carry-over from other donors' samples. The sample comprised PBMCs. The V call is TRBV7-6, the J call TRBJ1-4; D gene ambiguous. DNA of the CDR3: TGTGCCAGCAGCTTAGGCGGGTTGCAGAATGAAAAACTGTTTTTT. The encoded protein is CASSLGGLQNEKLFF.